These 24 T cell receptor beta chains originate from one sample sequenced in a study of blood T cell repertoires in COVID-19. Repertoires were generated with immunoSEQ multiplex PCR, while TCRdb's copy carries only in-frame clones and drops some. The sample records about 220,000 clones, about four fifths being singletons. The sample was peripheral blood. These receptor sequences come from a woman in her thirties or forties with active or convalescent COVID-19.

This chain connects TRBV5-6 to TRBJ1-1, with 9 bases lining up with TRBD1. In germline, CDR1 is SGHDT, CDR2 YYEEEE. The V gene end was trimmed by 0 bases and the J gene end by 3 bases; junction bases not matched to a gene: 9. The CDR3 length is 17 residues. In DNA, the CDR3 is TGTGCCAGCAGCTTGGCCTTGGGCGACAGGGGGGACACTGAAGCTTTCTTT. It specifies CASSLALGDRGDTEAFF.

The chain recombines TRBV3-1 (or the pseudogene TRBV3-2) with TRBJ2-7; TRBD2 aligns across 12 bases. Germline V gene sequence: CDR1 LGHDT, CDR2 YNNKEL (reference sequence). The CDR3 covers 16 residues. J lost 0 bases, V lost 4 bases, and 4 bases had no gene match. CDR3 DNA sequence: TGTGCCAGCAGCCCCGGACTAGCGGGAAGCTCCTACGAGCAGTACTTC. This gives the protein CASSPGLAGSSYEQYF.

The chain carries TRBV6-5 and TRBJ1-2; maybe TRBD1 (5 bases). The CDR3 is made up of 14 amino acids. V was shortened by 1 base and J by 5 bases, with 11 bases between the two germline ends. Germline CDR1 and CDR2: MNHEY and SVGAGI. CDR3 coding DNA: TGTGCCAGCAGTTACTTCCCAGGGATGTATGGCTACACCTTC. Protein product: CASSYFPGMYGYTF.

The chain is built from TRBV27 and TRBJ2-1, with 10 bases fitting TRBD1. Looked up from germline, CDR1 is MNHEY and CDR2 is SMNVEV (reference sequence). This CDR3 is 18 amino acids long. The V and J ends lost 7 bases and 4 bases, in that order; junction bases with no gene match: 16. CDR3 in DNA: TGTGCCAGCAACTCGTTTTGGGACAGGGGACAAAGTTACAATGAGCAGTTCTTC. It specifies CASNSFWDRGQSYNEQFF.

V usage is TRBV20-1 and J usage is TRBJ2-1; 8 nucleotides agree with TRBD2. The J segment lost 4 bases and the V segment lost 6 bases, leaving 11 bases of the junction unmatched. The CDR3 length is 15 residues. CDR1 and CDR2 from the germline V gene are DFQATT and SNEGSKA (reference sequence). The CDR3 is CSASWGLAGYNEQFF. In DNA form, the CDR3 reads TGCAGTGCGAGTTGGGGCCTAGCGGGTTACAATGAGCAGTTCTTC.

The chain is built from TRBV15 and TRBJ2-5; maybe TRBD1 (6 bases). This CDR3 is built from 16 residues. Germline-derived CDR1 and CDR2 are LNHNV and YYDKDF (reference sequence). V lost 4 bases to trimming and J lost 0 bases, with 15 bases between them. The CDR3 reads CATSTGANPDQETQYF. The CDR3 bases are TGTGCCACCAGCACAGGGGCGAACCCCGACCAAGAGACCCAGTACTTC.

The chain is built from TRBV19 and TRBJ1-2; TRBD1 is a possible D gene (5 bases). Trimming removed 3 bases from V and 4 bases from J, with 9 bases in between. Per the germline V gene, CDR1 is LNHDA and CDR2 is SQIVND (reference sequence). This CDR3 comprises 13 residues. For the CDR3, the DNA is TGTGCCAGTAGTATTGGGGGGGTCTATGGCTACACCTTC. It is translated as CASSIGGVYGYTF.

The V and J genes are TRBV12-3 or TRBV12-4 and TRBJ1-1; 7 bases are a match to TRBD1. This CDR3 spans 13 amino acids. V trimming: 6 bases; J trimming: 7 bases; junction bases outside the gene matches: 8. The CDR3 spells CASRTGSLGEAFF. The CDR3 DNA sequence: TGTGCCAGCAGGACAGGGAGTCTGGGTGAAGCTTTCTTT.

The chain recombines TRBV3-1 (or the pseudogene TRBV3-2) with TRBJ2-7, with 11 bases identical to TRBD2. Germline V CDR1 and CDR2: LGHDT, YNNKEL (reference sequence). CDR3 length equals 15 residues. V trimming: 3 bases; J trimming: 2 bases; junction bases outside the gene matches: 3. CDR3 DNA: TGTGCCAGCAGCCAGACGACTAGCGGGGCCTACGAGCAGTACTTC. Translated, it gives CASSQTTSGAYEQYF.

The V call is TRBV7-2, the J call TRBJ1-2; 8 bases fit TRBD1. The CDR3 consists of 15 residues. Germline CDR1 SGHTA, CDR2 FQGNSA. J was trimmed by 8 bases and V by 5 bases; bases with no gene match: 13. As DNA, the CDR3 is TGTGCCAGCAGCCCGCCGCCCAGACAGGGGAGAGGCTACACCTTC. It is translated as CASSPPPRQGRGYTF.

This clone showed up just once. The chain uses TRBV16 and TRBJ2-7; 7 bases line up with TRBD1. This CDR3 is 13 amino acids long. CDR1 is KGHSY, CDR2 FQNENV, per germline. The V and J ends lost 1 base and 8 bases, in that order; junction bases with no gene match: 5. The CDR3 sequence: CASSQWEGGKQYF. The DNA for the CDR3 is TGTGCCAGCAGCCAATGGGAAGGGGGCAAGCAGTACTTC.

V and J are TRBV5-1 and TRBJ2-7; 12 bases agree with TRBD1. CDR1 and CDR2 from the germline V gene are SGHRS and YFSETQ. Germline trimming cut 5 bases from V and 5 bases from J; bases unmatched to any gene: 5. The CDR3 runs to 14 residues. The CDR3 loop is CASSPGTGGNEQYF. Written as DNA, the CDR3 is TGCGCCAGCAGTCCCGGGACAGGGGGCAACGAGCAGTACTTC.

The chain combines TRBV7-2 with TRBJ1-1; TRBD1 matches 7 bases. The CDR3 runs 15 residues. V lost 3 bases, J lost 0 bases, and 4 bases stayed unmatched. The germline V gene has CDR1 SGHTA and CDR2 FQGNSA. The CDR3 reads CASSLFRGVNTEAFF. The CDR3 DNA reads as TGTGCCAGCAGCTTGTTCAGGGGGGTGAACACTGAAGCTTTCTTT. The variable domain in full, with the rest retrieved from reference TRBV7-2 and TRBJ1-1, is GAGVSQSPSNKVTEKGKDVELRCDPISGHTALYWYRQSLGQGLEFLIYFQGNSAPDKSGLPSDRFSAERTGGSVSTLTIQRTQQEDSAVYLCASSLFRGVNTEAFFGQGTRLTVV.

The V gene is TRBV13, the J gene TRBJ2-7, with TRBD2 matching over 13 bases. J lost 2 bases, V lost 5 bases, and 0 bases had no gene match. Germline V gives CDR1 PRHDT, CDR2 FYEKMQ (reference sequence). CDR3 length: 14 amino acids. The chain's CDR3 is CASSTSGGAYEQYF. The CDR3 DNA reads as TGTGCCAGCAGCACTAGCGGGGGGGCCTACGAGCAGTACTTC.

The CDR3 is CASSTRGRPTYEQYF. The DNA for the CDR3 is TGTGCCAGTAGTACCAGGGGGCGACCTACCTACGAGCAGTACTTC. The V call is TRBV19, the J call TRBJ2-7; 8 bases are a match to TRBD1. After removal of 4 bases from V and 2 bases from J, the junction contained 7 bases not matched to a gene. The CDR3 has 15 amino acids. Germline V CDR1 and CDR2: LNHDA, SQIVND (reference sequence). Drawing the rest from reference TRBV19 and TRBJ2-7, the complete variable domain is DGGITQSPKYLFRKEGQNVTLSCEQNLNHDAMYWYRQDPGQGLRLIYYSQIVNDFQKGDIAEGYSVSREKKESFPLTVTSAQKNPTAFYLCASSTRGRPTYEQYFGPGTRLTVT.

The chain has TRBV6-5 and TRBJ1-1; D ambiguous. The CDR3 is made up of 13 amino acids. Germline V gives CDR1 MNHEY, CDR2 SVGAGI. V lost 8 bases and J lost 4, with 14 bases in between. The CDR3 region has the DNA TGTGCCAGCTATGGGAGCGGATCCACTGAAGCTTTCTTT. Amino acids: CASYGSGSTEAFF.

The chain employs TRBV5-1 and TRBJ2-5, with D possibly being TRBD1 (6 bases). This CDR3 has 16 residues. Germline V CDR1 and CDR2: SGHRS, YFSETQ. V lost 2 bases to trimming and J lost 1 base, with 15 bases between them. CDR3 residues: CASSLEPPTGQETQYF. In nucleotides, the CDR3 is TGCGCCAGCAGCTTAGAACCCCCGACAGGCCAAGAGACCCAGTACTTC.

The rearrangement links TRBV28 to TRBJ2-5, with D unclear. Per germline, CDR1 MDHEN and CDR2 SYDVKM. Trimming stripped 8 bases from V and 4 bases from J, with 17 bases between. The CDR3 length is 14 residues. CDR3 loop: CASRPLLGVETQYF. The CDR3 DNA reads TGTGCCAGCCGTCCTCTCCTGGGCGTAGAGACCCAGTACTTC.

This clone occurred a few times. The chain carries TRBV7-8 and TRBJ1-1; no clear D. Germline CDR1 and CDR2: SGHVS and FQNEAQ. Trimming pared 3 bases from V and 3 bases from J, leaving 14 bases between. The CDR3 loop spans 15 amino acids. CDR3 DNA sequence: TGTGCCAGCAGCTTCCCTGGTTTGGGCGACACTGAAGCTTTCTTT. Protein product: CASSFPGLGDTEAFF.

The chain joins TRBV27 to TRBJ2-1, with TRBD1 identical over 8 bases. CDR3 length equals 14 residues. Unmatched junction bases numbered 1, after V lost 6 bases and J lost 0 bases. Per the germline V gene, CDR1 is MNHEY and CDR2 is SMNVEV (reference sequence). The CDR3 DNA follows: TGTGCCAGCAGAACAGGGGGCTCCTACAATGAGCAGTTCTTC. As protein: CASRTGGSYNEQFF.

This chain connects TRBV19 to TRBJ1-1; D is ambiguous. CDR3 length: 16 amino acids. CDR1 is LNHDA, CDR2 SQIVND, per germline (reference sequence). The ends were cut back, 7 bases at V and 1 base at J, with 19 bases in the middle. CDR3 region: CASIGFAATKNTEAFF. The CDR3 nucleotides read TGTGCCAGTATTGGGTTTGCGGCGACCAAGAACACTGAAGCTTTCTTT. Full variable domain (missing parts from reference TRBV19 and TRBJ1-1): DGGITQSPKYLFRKEGQNVTLSCEQNLNHDAMYWYRQDPGQGLRLIYYSQIVNDFQKGDIAEGYSVSREKKESFPLTVTSAQKNPTAFYLCASIGFAATKNTEAFFGQGTRLTVV.

The rearrangement uses TRBV19 and TRBJ2-7; 9 nucleotides agree with TRBD1. Germline V gene data show CDR1 as LNHDA and CDR2 as SQIVND (reference sequence). Losses at the gene ends were 5 bases for V and 6 bases for J; bases not matched to a gene: 8. CDR3 size: 14 residues. Here the CDR3 reads CASSRGPGQGEQYF. Written as DNA, the CDR3 is TGTGCCAGTAGTCGGGGGCCGGGACAGGGCGAGCAGTACTTC.

V gene TRBV5-1 combines with J gene TRBJ1-4, with 7 bases identical to TRBD1. After removal of 0 bases from V and 8 bases from J, the junction contained 7 bases not matched to a gene. The CDR3 spans 15 residues. CDR1 SGHRS and CDR2 YFSETQ come from the germline V gene. In DNA, the CDR3 is TGCGCCAGCAGCTTGGGAGACAGGGACCAAGAAAAACTGTTTTTT. Protein product: CASSLGDRDQEKLFF.

The rearrangement uses TRBV5-6 and TRBJ1-4; D is unresolved. The germline V gene encodes CDR1 SGHDT and CDR2 YYEEEE. V lost 0 bases and J 8 bases, leaving 8 bases between the germline ends. The length of the CDR3 is 13 residues. CDR3: CASSLATGEKLFF. The CDR3 DNA is TGTGCCAGCAGCTTGGCTACGGGGGAAAAACTGTTTTTT.